This T cell receptor (beta chain) is drawn from a study of OX40 agonist ivuxolimab in advanced cancers. Study results and caveats: Expanded clones were, on average, more numerous in CD8+ T cells than in CD4+.

The table came from immunoSEQ multiplex PCR; TCRdb's copy has only in-frame clones and leaves some out. The sample lists around 50,000 clones, more than 70% seen once, with approximately 0.69% in the top ten. The CDR3 loop spans 17 amino acids. Germline loops: CDR1 SGDLS, CDR2 YYNGEE. Trimming took off 2 bases at V and 1 base at J, with 17 bases between the two ends. In regard to this clone: What it recognizes is unknown.

The chain links TRBV9 to TRBJ2-3; a weak D match, TRBD1 (6 bases). The TCR was taken from an adult with an advanced solid tumor such as melanoma, head and neck, liver or kidney cancer. This material consisted of CD4+ or CD8+ T cells sorted from blood, taken in a trial of the OX40 agonist ivuxolimab. The CDR3 sequence: CASSVTSTGLGTDTQYF. CDR3 coding DNA: TGTGCCAGCAGCGTTACGTCAACAGGGCTTGGCACAGATACGCAGTATTTT.